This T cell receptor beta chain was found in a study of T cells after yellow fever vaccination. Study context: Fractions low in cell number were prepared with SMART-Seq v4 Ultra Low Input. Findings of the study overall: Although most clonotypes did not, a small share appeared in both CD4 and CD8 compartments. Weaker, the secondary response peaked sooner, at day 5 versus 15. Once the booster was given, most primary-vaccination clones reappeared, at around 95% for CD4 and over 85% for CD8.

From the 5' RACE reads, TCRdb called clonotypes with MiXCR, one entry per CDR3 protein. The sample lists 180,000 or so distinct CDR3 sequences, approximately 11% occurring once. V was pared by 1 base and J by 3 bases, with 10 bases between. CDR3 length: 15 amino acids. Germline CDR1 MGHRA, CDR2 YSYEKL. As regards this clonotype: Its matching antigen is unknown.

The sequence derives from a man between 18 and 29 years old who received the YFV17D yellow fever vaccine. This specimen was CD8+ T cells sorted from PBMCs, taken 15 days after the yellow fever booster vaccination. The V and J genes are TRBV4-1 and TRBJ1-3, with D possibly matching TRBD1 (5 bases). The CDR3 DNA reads TGCGCCAGCAGCCAAGCTGGAGGGGTTGGAAACACCATATATTTT. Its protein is CASSQAGGVGNTIYF.